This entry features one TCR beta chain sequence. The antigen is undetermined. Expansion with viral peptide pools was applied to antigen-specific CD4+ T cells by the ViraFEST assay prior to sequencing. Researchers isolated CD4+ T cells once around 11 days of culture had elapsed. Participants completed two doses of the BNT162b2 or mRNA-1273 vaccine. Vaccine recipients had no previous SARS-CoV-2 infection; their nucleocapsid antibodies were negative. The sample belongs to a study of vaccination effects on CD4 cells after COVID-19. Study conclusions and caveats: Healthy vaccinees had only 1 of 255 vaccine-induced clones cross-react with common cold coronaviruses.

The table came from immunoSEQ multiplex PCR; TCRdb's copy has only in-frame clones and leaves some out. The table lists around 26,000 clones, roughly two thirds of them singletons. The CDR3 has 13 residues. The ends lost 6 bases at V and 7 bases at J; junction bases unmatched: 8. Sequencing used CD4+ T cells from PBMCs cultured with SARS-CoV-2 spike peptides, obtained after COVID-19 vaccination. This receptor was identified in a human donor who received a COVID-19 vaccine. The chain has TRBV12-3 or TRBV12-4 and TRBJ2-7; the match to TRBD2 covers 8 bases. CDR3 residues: CASRVAGSGEQYF. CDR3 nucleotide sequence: TGTGCCAGCAGGGTAGCGGGATCGGGGGAGCAGTACTTC.